Listed here are 22 T cell receptor beta chains from one sample, sequenced in a study of T cells in women clearing cervical HPV infection. The method was immunoSEQ multiplex PCR; TCRdb's version includes in-frame clones alone and lacks a portion of them. The sample has some 30,000 clones; the top ten hold roughly 4.2%. The sequencing sample was made of blood buffy coat. These TCRs come from a woman aged 18 to 75 with a cervical HPV16 infection that either progressed to CIN3+ or cleared (not recorded which).

Details on this clone: The read is 3 residues too short to cover the CDR3 end, so that end is filled in from the germline J gene. The gene calls are TRBV29-1 and TRBJ2-7, with a possible D match to TRBD1 (5 bases). The V gene's germline CDR1 is SQVTM and CDR2 ANQGSEA. The CDR3 has 11 residues. Trimming shortened V by 6 bases and J by 3 bases, and 9 bases separated the two germline ends. The CDR3 sequence: CSVVQGYEQYF. The DNA read from the CDR3 is TGCAGCGTGGTTCAGGGCTACGAG.

On this clone itself: Coverage ceases 3 residues before the CDR3 finishes, and the germline J gene fills in the end. This chain joins TRBV9 and TRBJ2-3, with 7 bases aligning to TRBD2. The CDR3 loop spans 15 amino acids. Per germline, CDR1 SGDLS and CDR2 YYNGEE. V lost 7 bases to trimming and J lost 4 bases; unmatched junction nucleotides: 12. The CDR3 reads CASALDGGRADTQYF. The part of the CDR3 DNA that was read is TGTGCCAGCGCCCTAGATGGGGGGAGGGCAGATACG. Using reference TRBV9 and TRBJ2-3 for the parts outside the CDR3, the full variable domain is DSGVTQTPKHLITATGQRVTLRCSPRSGDLSVYWYQQSLDQGLQFLIQYYNGEERAKGNILERFSAQQFPDLHSELNLSSLELGDSALYFCASALDGGRADTQYFGPGTRLTVL.

Details on this clone: The sequenced fragment ends 3 residues before the CDR3 boundary, so the rest is inferred from the germline J gene. The V and J genes are TRBV2 and TRBJ2-7; TRBD2 aligns across 9 bases. CDR1 is SNHLY and CDR2 is FYNNEI in the germline V gene. The CDR3 runs to 15 residues. Losses at the gene ends were 1 base for V and 6 bases for J; bases not matched to a gene: 7. The CDR3 loop reads CASSEEGLANGEQYF. The DNA read from the CDR3 is TGTGCCAGCAGTGAAGAGGGACTAGCAAATGGCGAG.

In regard to this clone: The DNA ends 3 residues before the CDR3 does, and the rest of the CDR3 is filled in from the germline J gene. The chain uses TRBV20-1 and TRBJ2-1; TRBD2 aligns across 13 bases. Germline lookup yields CDR1 DFQATT and CDR2 SNEGSKA (reference sequence). V lost 6 bases to trimming and J lost 3 bases; unmatched junction nucleotides: 5. This CDR3 contains 15 residues. CDR3 loop: CSAYRLAGGYNEQFF. The covered CDR3 bases are TGCAGTGCCTATCGACTAGCGGGGGGCTACAATGAG.

In the case of this clone: Read sequence stops 3 residues before the CDR3 end, and the germline J gene provides the missing end. The chain has TRBV19 and TRBJ2-7; D may be TRBD2 (6 bases). This CDR3 region has 14 residues. Trimming cost V 4 bases and J 5 bases, with 15 bases left between them. Germline V lookup: CDR1 LNHDA, CDR2 SQIVND (reference sequence). CDR3 DNA, as far as it was read: TGTGCCAGTAGTACTAGCTGGGAGGCCCACGAG. As protein: CASSTSWEAHE. The entire CDR3 protein reads CASSTSWEAHEQYF.

On this clone itself: The CDR3 is cut off 3 residues early in the read; its end comes from the germline J gene. J is TRBJ1-1 and V is TRBV11-2; TRBD1 matches at 9 bases. Germline trimming cut 5 bases from V and 4 bases from J; bases unmatched to any gene: 5. Germline lookup yields CDR1 SGHAT and CDR2 FQNNGV. The CDR3 extends over 14 amino acids. CDR3 bases read: TGTGCCAGCAGCCTGGGACAGGGCACCACTGAA. It encodes CASSLGQGTTE. The entire CDR3 sequence reads CASSLGQGTTEAFF.

A note on this clone: The read ends 3 residues shy of where the CDR3 ends; the end is completed using the germline J gene. The J gene is TRBJ2-7, the V gene TRBV7-9; D is unclear. Germline-derived CDR1 and CDR2 are SEHNR and FQNEAQ (reference sequence). Deletions cut 4 bases from V and 2 bases from J, with 9 bases between. CDR3 size: 13 residues. The CDR3 here is CASSSTVTYEQYF. The DNA read from the CDR3 is TGTGCCAGCAGCTCGACTGTCACCTACGAG.

Partial CDR3 DNA: TGTGCCAGCACCCGCACCATAGACAGGGGGCAAGAGACC. This gives the protein CASTRTIDRGQET. The whole CDR3 reads CASTRTIDRGQETQYF. This chain connects TRBV2 to TRBJ2-5, with 9 bases lining up with TRBD1. The CDR3 goes on 3 residues after the read ends, and that part is filled in from the germline J gene. The length of the CDR3 is 16 residues. Looked up from germline, CDR1 is SNHLY and CDR2 is FYNNEI. Losses at the gene ends were 7 bases for V and 2 bases for J; bases not matched to a gene: 11.

With regard to this clone: Read data end 3 residues before the CDR3 end; the end is taken from the germline J gene. The V and J genes are TRBV19 and TRBJ1-1, with 8 bases lining up with TRBD1. The CDR3 is 12 residues long. V lost 9 bases, J lost 6 bases, and 6 bases stayed unmatched. The germline CDR1 and CDR2 sequences are LNHDA and SQIVND (reference sequence). The CDR3 sequence is CASGQGWAEAFF. CDR3 DNA (partial): TGTGCCAGCGGACAGGGATGGGCTGAA. Full variable domain (remainder filled in from reference TRBV19 and TRBJ1-1): DGGITQSPKYLFRKEGQNVTLSCEQNLNHDAMYWYRQDPGQGLRLIYYSQIVNDFQKGDIAEGYSVSREKKESFPLTVTSAQKNPTAFYLCASGQGWAEAFFGQGTRLTVV.

Notes on this clone: The read is 3 residues too short to cover the CDR3 end, so that end is filled in from the germline J gene. V gene TRBV11-3 combines with J gene TRBJ2-7, with D maybe TRBD1 (5 bases). Trimming took off 3 bases at V and 2 bases at J, with 14 bases between the two ends. The germline CDR1 and CDR2 sequences are SGHNT and YENEEA. There are 15 residues in the CDR3. CDR3 protein: CASSFDPLGAYEQYF. The covered CDR3 bases are TGTGCCAGCAGCTTCGACCCTTTAGGGGCCTACGAG. The variable domain in full, with the rest retrieved from reference TRBV11-3 and TRBJ2-7, is EAGVVQSPRYKIIEKKQPVAFWCNPISGHNTLYWYLQNLGQGPELLIRYENEEAVDDSQLPKDRFSAERLKGVDSTLKIQPAELGDSAVYLCASSFDPLGAYEQYFGPGTRLTVT.

Note on this clone: The CDR3 goes on 3 residues after the read ends, and that part is filled in from the germline J gene. The chain carries TRBV10-1 and TRBJ1-1, with D perhaps matching TRBD1 (6 bases). CDR3 length equals 14 residues. Germline V gene lookup returns CDR1 WNHNN and CDR2 SYGVQD (reference sequence). V was cut by 2 bases and J by 5 bases, with 12 bases left in between. Here the CDR3 reads CASSEGARGTEAFF. Partial CDR3 DNA: TGCGCCAGCAGTGAGGGTGCTAGGGGGACTGAA.

The CDR3 DNA, read in part, is TGTGCCTGGAGTAGGCGGGGAGAAAAG. This sequence encodes CAWSRRGEK. The entire CDR3 protein is CAWSRRGEKLFF. The chain employs TRBV30 and TRBJ2-2, with D maybe TRBD2 (6 bases). The CDR3 end falls 3 residues outside the read, so it is completed with the germline J gene. From germline, CDR1 is GTSNPN and CDR2 SVGIG (reference sequence). This CDR3 comprises 12 residues.

In the case of this clone: The read gets to within 3 residues of the CDR3 end, and the germline J gene fills in the rest. The chain links TRBV20-1 to TRBJ2-5, with D uncertain. The CDR3 is made up of 11 amino acids. With 6 bases removed from V and 3 bases from J, the gap between germline ends came to 8 bases. CDR1 DFQATT and CDR2 SNEGSKA come from the germline V gene (reference sequence). CDR3 DNA, as far as it was read: TGCAGTGCCCACCACAAAGAGACC. It translates to CSAHHKET. The full CDR3 protein reads CSAHHKETQYF.

Note on this clone: The read ends 3 residues before the CDR3 terminus; that terminus is restored from the germline J gene. V gene TRBV19 combines with J gene TRBJ2-7, with D tentatively TRBD2 (6 bases). The germline CDR1 and CDR2 sequences are LNHDA and SQIVND (reference sequence). The length of the CDR3 is 14 residues. The V and J ends lost 5 bases and 6 bases respectively, with 17 bases between them. Incomplete CDR3 DNA: TGTGCCAGTAGTGGGGCGGGGCCAGCCCGCGAG. Residues: CASSGAGPARE. The full CDR3 protein reads CASSGAGPAREQYF.

To note about this clone: Read coverage stops 3 residues before the CDR3 terminus; the germline J gene supplies the remainder. This chain joins TRBV7-2 and TRBJ2-5; 7 bases are shared with TRBD1. V dropped 0 bases and J dropped 4; count of bases not matched to a gene: 11. This CDR3 has 17 residues. Per the germline V gene, CDR1 is SGHTA and CDR2 is FQGNSA. The CDR3 protein is CASSLARRRPGGETQYF. Incomplete CDR3 DNA: TGTGCCAGCAGCTTAGCGCGTCGCCGGCCAGGGGGAGAGACC. Together with reference TRBV7-2 and TRBJ2-5, the CDR3 gives the full variable domain: GAGVSQSPSNKVTEKGKDVELRCDPISGHTALYWYRQSLGQGLEFLIYFQGNSAPDKSGLPSDRFSAERTGGSVSTLTIQRTQQEDSAVYLCASSLARRRPGGETQYFGPGTRLLVL.

As for this clone: Sequencing ends 3 residues short of the CDR3 end; the germline J gene provides the rest. The chain combines TRBV7-8 with TRBJ2-1; TRBD2 matches 12 bases. The germline V gene encodes CDR1 SGHVS and CDR2 FQNEAQ. The V segment lost 2 bases and the J segment 8 bases; nucleotides outside the gene matches: 7. The CDR3 runs 16 residues. The CDR3 bases that were read are TGTGCCAGCAGCTTACTAGCGGGAGGGCTTCAGGATGAG. The encoded protein is CASSLLAGGLQDE. In full, the CDR3 reads CASSLLAGGLQDEQFF.

A remark on this clone: The CDR3 end falls 3 residues outside the read, so it is completed with the germline J gene. This chain joins TRBV10-3 and TRBJ2-7; 9 bases are a match to TRBD1. Germline lookup yields CDR1 ENHRY and CDR2 SYGVKD. The trim removed 10 bases at V and 4 bases at J, leaving 8 bases unmatched. The CDR3 totals 13 residues. CDR3 DNA (partial): TGTGCCACCCCGGGACAGGGTCGTTACGAG. The encoded protein is CATPGQGRYE. The entire CDR3 is CATPGQGRYEQYF.

Regarding this clone: One end of the junction is discordant with germline, which a read error may explain. The CDR3 end is not reached by the read, which stops 3 residues before it; the germline J gene fills it in. Other nucleotide sequences in the sample specify the same CDR3. The V call is TRBV30, the J call TRBJ1-3; TRBD1 is a possible D gene (5 bases). Germline V CDR1 and CDR2: GTSNPN, SVGIG (reference sequence). The CDR3 totals 17 residues. The sequenced part of the CDR3 DNA is TGTGCCTGGAGTAGTGTTGACAGACTAGTCTCTGGAAACACA. Protein: CAWSSVDRLVSGNT. The CDR3 reads in full as CAWSSVDRLVSGNTIYF. Complete variable domain (other parts from reference TRBV30 and TRBJ1-3): SQTIHQWPATLVQPVGSPLSLECTVEGTSNPNLYWYRQAAGRGLQLLFYSVGIGQISSEVPQNLSASRPQDRQFILSSKKLLLSDSGFYLCAWSSVDRLVSGNTIYFGEGSWLTVV.

About this clone: The CDR3 goes on 3 residues after the read ends, and that part is filled in from the germline J gene. V and J are TRBV2 and TRBJ1-5; D call uncertain. This CDR3 region has 16 residues. Germline lookup yields CDR1 SNHLY and CDR2 FYNNEI. V lost 3 bases and J 1 base, leaving 13 bases between the germline ends. Here the CDR3 reads CASSEYNRISNQPQHF. CDR3 DNA (partial): TGTGCCAGCAGTGAGTATAACAGAATAAGCAATCAGCCC.

As regards this clone: The read falls 3 residues short of the CDR3 end, and the missing part is taken from the germline J gene. The J gene is TRBJ2-2, the V gene TRBV7-2, with 7 nucleotides matching TRBD1. Germline CDR1 is SGHTA and CDR2 is FQGNSA. The length of the CDR3 is 14 residues. CDR3 loop: CASSLGGTVEKLFF. CDR3 DNA (partial): TGTGCCAGCAGCTTAGGGGGGACAGTTGAAAAG. Full variable domain (rest looked up from reference TRBV7-2 and TRBJ2-2): GAGVSQSPSNKVTEKGKDVELRCDPISGHTALYWYRQSLGQGLEFLIYFQGNSAPDKSGLPSDRFSAERTGGSVSTLTIQRTQQEDSAVYLCASSLGGTVEKLFFGEGSRLTVL.

As concerns this clone: From the germline J gene comes the end of the CDR3, since the read stops 3 residues before it. V and J are TRBV20-1 and TRBJ2-5, with a tentative D call TRBD2 (6 bases). The germline CDR1 and CDR2 sequences are DFQATT and SNEGSKA (reference sequence). V lost 6 bases, J lost 2 bases, and 10 bases lay in between. The length of the CDR3 is 12 residues. CDR3 bases read: TGCAGTGCCCTGACTAGTCAAGAGACC. Encoded protein: CSALTSQET. The complete CDR3 protein is CSALTSQETQYF.

As regards this clone: One end of the junction varies from germline; a read error may be responsible. The read ends 3 residues shy of where the CDR3 ends; the end is completed using the germline J gene. The chain is built from TRBV4-2 and TRBJ1-2, with D hard to call. Looked up from germline, CDR1 is LGHNA and CDR2 is YNFKEQ. This CDR3 has 16 amino acids. The DNA read from the CDR3 is TGCGCCAGCAGCCAAGATAGAAGGGTTCCCAGCGGGGGC. Translated, it gives CASSQDRRVPSGG. The full CDR3 protein is CASSQDRRVPSGGYTF.